This TCR beta chain comes out of a study of control samples from healthy donors and cancer patients. The sample holds one count of this clone. Repertoires were generated with immunoSEQ multiplex PCR, while TCRdb's copy carries only in-frame clones and drops some. The data contain around 190,000 clones, 90% of them singletons. This clonotype was obtained from a woman aged 45-59 years in good health. Sequencing input: blood.

As DNA, the CDR3 is TGTGCCAGCAGTCTACAGGGGGGACAGCCCCAGCATTTT. Residues: CASSLQGGQPQHF. The genes are TRBV12-3 or TRBV12-4 and TRBJ1-5, with 8 bases aligning to TRBD1. The CDR3 runs to 13 residues. Unmatched junction bases numbered 4, after V lost 5 bases and J lost 7 bases.